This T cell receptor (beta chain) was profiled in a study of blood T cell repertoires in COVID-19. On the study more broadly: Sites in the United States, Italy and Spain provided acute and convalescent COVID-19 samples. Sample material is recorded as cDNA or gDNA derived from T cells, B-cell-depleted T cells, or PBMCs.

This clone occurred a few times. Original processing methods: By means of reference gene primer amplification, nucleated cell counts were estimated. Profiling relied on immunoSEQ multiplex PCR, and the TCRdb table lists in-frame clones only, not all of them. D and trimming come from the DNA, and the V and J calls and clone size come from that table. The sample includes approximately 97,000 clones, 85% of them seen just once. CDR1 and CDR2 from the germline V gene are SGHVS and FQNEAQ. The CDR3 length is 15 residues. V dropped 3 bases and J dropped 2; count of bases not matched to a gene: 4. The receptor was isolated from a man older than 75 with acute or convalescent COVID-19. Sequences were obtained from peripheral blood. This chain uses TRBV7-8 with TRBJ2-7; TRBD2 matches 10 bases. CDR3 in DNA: TGTGCCAGCAGCTTTCGGACTAGCGGCACCTACGAGCAGTACTTC. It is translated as CASSFRTSGTYEQYF.